The source of this TCR beta chain is a study of cytomegalovirus exposure and HLA in healthy donors. For the study at large: The same platform as the approximately 670 first-cohort repertoires was used for the 130 or so validation repertoires, a later analysis reported.

Repertoires were generated with immunoSEQ multiplex PCR, while TCRdb's copy carries only in-frame clones and drops some. This table holds hundreds of thousands of clones, roughly 87% found once. CDR1 and CDR2 from the germline V gene are MDHEN and SYDVKM. Trimming stripped 5 bases from V and 7 bases from J, with 11 bases between. This CDR3 is built from 12 residues. The specimen was PBMCs. The chain links TRBV28 to TRBJ1-1; tentatively, D is TRBD1 (6 bases). The source of this sequence is a man between 18 and 29 years old in good health and CMV-seropositive. The DNA of the CDR3 is TGTGCCAGCAGTCTACCGGGACATGAAGCTTTCTTT. It translates to CASSLPGHEAFF.